This entry is about one TCR beta chain. No antigen is known for it. This record belongs to a study of cytomegalovirus exposure and HLA in healthy donors. Study-wide results and limits: Compared with the roughly 670-donor mean, an Asian-associated ancestry cluster reportedly had fewer N-insertions, according to a later analysis. Most CMV-associated TCR beta chains appeared HLA-restricted in a later analysis. Several of the most significant clusters appeared linked to common viral pathogens, based on a later analysis.

Germline V lookup: CDR1 KGHSH, CDR2 LQKENI. With 1 base removed from V and 4 bases from J, the gap between germline ends came to 5 bases. This CDR3 region has 13 residues. The PCR used 60 Vbeta and 13 Jbeta primers. Libraries were prepared by immunoSEQ multiplex PCR; TCRdb keeps only in-frame clonotypes and omits some of them. The profile shows 210,000 or so clones, 65% to 80% of them singletons. The sample taken for sequencing was PBMCs. The TCR was taken from a man aged 40-49 years in good health and CMV-seronegative. The rearrangement links TRBV18 to TRBJ1-5; D is unresolved. The DNA of the CDR3 is TGTGCCAGCTCACCACTAGTGAATCAGCCCCAGCATTTT. Protein sequence: CASSPLVNQPQHF.